These 19 T cell receptor beta chains were sequenced from one sample in a study of shared clonotypes between healthy human individuals. Terminally differentiated effector memory CD45RA+ cells were excluded from the naive CD8 cells, which were CD45RO-negative and positively selected for CCR7. Assay used: immunoSEQ multiplex PCR; TCRdb lists only in-frame clones, some missing. The repertoire consists of around 1.9 million clones, with 85% to 95% occurring once and the leading ten covering 1.5% to 2%. Material: naive CD8+ T cells from PBMCs. Source of these receptors: a young man in good health. Some clones in this sample may be carry-over from other donors' samples.

The chain combines TRBV4-1 with TRBJ2-6; no clear D gene. V was shortened by 0 bases and J by 4 bases, with 4 bases between the two germline ends. CDR1 and CDR2 (germline): MGHRA, YSYEKL. The CDR3 length is 14 residues. For the CDR3, the DNA is TGCGCCAGCAGCCAAGATGGCGGGGCCAACGTCCTGACTTTC. It is translated as CASSQDGGANVLTF.

The chain links TRBV9 to TRBJ2-4; D is unresolved. CDR1 is SGDLS and CDR2 is YYNGEE in the germline V gene. The CDR3 sequence is 16 residues long. The ends were cut back, 4 bases at V and 7 bases at J, with 21 bases in the middle. CDR3 nucleotide sequence: TGTGCCAGCAGCCCCATCGACCGGGCCTACAACAACATTCAGTACTTC. It encodes CASSPIDRAYNNIQYF.

The gene calls are TRBV28 and TRBJ1-1; D is unclear. Trimming stripped 3 bases from V and 9 bases from J, with 11 bases between. The CDR3 consists of 12 residues. From germline, CDR1 is MDHEN and CDR2 SYDVKM. The CDR3 DNA sequence: TGTGCCAGCAGTTTCGTCAGCTACCAAGCTTTCTTT. It encodes CASSFVSYQAFF.

The chain employs TRBV2 and TRBJ2-6; a possible D gene is TRBD1 (9 bases). V shed 9 bases and J shed 2 bases, with 14 bases lying between them. Germline V gives CDR1 SNHLY, CDR2 FYNNEI. The CDR3 extends over 15 amino acids. The DNA for the CDR3 is TGTGCCAGGGACAGGGGACTAGCTGGGGCCAACGTCCTGACTTTC. Its protein product is CARDRGLAGANVLTF.

This rearrangement joins TRBV5-1 to TRBJ2-7, with TRBD1 matching over 7 bases. V shed 3 bases, J shed 5 bases, and the junction held 8 bases outside the gene matches. Germline V gene sequence: CDR1 SGHRS, CDR2 YFSETQ. This CDR3 has 14 amino acids. The CDR3 DNA reads TGCGCCAGCAGCTCAAGAACCGGGACAGACGAGCAGTACTTC. Its protein is CASSSRTGTDEQYF.

This clone was found once. This chain links TRBV13 with TRBJ2-7, with TRBD1 as a possible D gene (5 bases). CDR1 is PRHDT and CDR2 is FYEKMQ in the germline V gene (reference sequence). Trimming left V 5 bases short and J 0 bases short, with 11 bases between. The CDR3 loop spans 14 amino acids. The CDR3 loop reads CASSPYRYSYEQYF. CDR3 sequence (DNA): TGTGCCAGCAGCCCCTACAGGTACTCCTACGAGCAGTACTTC.

V usage is TRBV27 and J usage is TRBJ2-7; 12 nucleotides line up with TRBD2. This CDR3 contains 17 residues. With V trimmed by 4 bases and J by 2 bases, 9 bases remained unmatched. Germline V gene lookup returns CDR1 MNHEY and CDR2 SMNVEV (reference sequence). CDR3 region: CASSSRGRTSGTYEQYF. The CDR3 nucleotides read TGTGCCAGCAGTTCCAGGGGGAGGACTAGCGGGACCTACGAGCAGTACTTC.

The chain employs TRBV2 and TRBJ1-3; no firm D call. Trimming removed 7 bases from V and 0 bases from J, with 10 bases in between. CDR1 SNHLY and CDR2 FYNNEI come from the germline V gene. This CDR3 is 14 amino acids long. In nucleotides, the CDR3 is TGTGCCAGCATATTGAGAGCCTCTGGAAACACCATATATTTT. Translated: CASILRASGNTIYF. The full variable domain, rest sourced from reference TRBV2 and TRBJ1-3, is EPEVTQTPSHQVTQMGQEVILRCVPISNHLYFYWYRQILGQKVEFLVSFYNNEISEKSEIFDDQFSVERPDGSNFTLKIRSTKLEDSAMYFCASILRASGNTIYFGEGSWLTVV.

The chain is built from TRBV28 and TRBJ1-1, with a possible D match to TRBD1 (6 bases). The CDR3 has 13 amino acids. Germline lookup yields CDR1 MDHEN and CDR2 SYDVKM. Between the trimmed V and J ends, which lost 5 bases and 3 bases, there was a span of 10 bases. The CDR3 DNA follows: TGTGCCAGCAGTGATCCAGGGGACACTGAAGCTTTCTTT. Encoded protein: CASSDPGDTEAFF.

V gene TRBV21-1 combines with J gene TRBJ2-1; the table's TRBD1 call for D was not verified on the DNA. TRBV21-1 is a pseudogene. The CDR3 consists of 15 residues. The CDR3 loop reads CASSPRDSSYNEQFF. In nucleotides, the CDR3 is TGTGCCAGCAGCCCACGGGACAGCTCCTACAATGAGCAGTTCTTC.

This clone appeared a single time. The rearrangement joins TRBV9 to TRBJ2-5; 12 bases align to TRBD2. From germline, CDR1 is SGDLS and CDR2 YYNGEE. The CDR3 consists of 18 residues. J was trimmed by 1 base and V by 5 bases; bases with no gene match: 12. The CDR3 loop reads CASSGRTSGKPFQETQYF. CDR3 DNA: TGTGCCAGCAGTGGCCGGACTAGCGGGAAACCCTTCCAAGAGACCCAGTACTTC.

The chain recombines TRBV7-9 with TRBJ1-3; perhaps TRBD1 as D (6 bases). V was clipped by 1 base and J by 6 bases, with 10 bases between them. The CDR3 totals 14 residues. Germline assignment: CDR1 SEHNR and CDR2 FQNEAQ (reference sequence). The CDR3: CASSLGTVENTIYF. The CDR3 DNA reads as TGTGCCAGCAGCTTAGGGACAGTCGAAAACACCATATATTTT.

This clone has only one observation. The CDR3 nucleotides are TGCGCCAGCAGCGGGCCCTGGGACAGCTTGTCCTATGGCTACACCTTC. The encoded protein is CASSGPWDSLSYGYTF. The V and J genes are TRBV5-1 and TRBJ1-2, with 7 bases lining up with TRBD1. The germline V gene has CDR1 SGHRS and CDR2 YFSETQ. The CDR3 consists of 16 residues. V lost 4 bases and J lost 4; bases outside the gene matches: 13.

The chain carries TRBV27 and TRBJ1-5, with TRBD1 identical over 8 bases. The CDR3 is 17 amino acids. CDR1 and CDR2 (germline): MNHEY, SMNVEV (reference sequence). Unmatched junction bases numbered 11, after V lost 2 bases and J lost 5 bases. The CDR3 coding sequence is TGTGCCAGCAGTTTAATAGCATCGGCGACAGGGGATCAGCCCCAGCATTTT. It is translated as CASSLIASATGDQPQHF.

V and J are TRBV9 and TRBJ2-1; maybe TRBD2 (6 bases). The CDR3 is 19 amino acids. The germline V gene has CDR1 SGDLS and CDR2 YYNGEE. Trimming left V 0 bases short and J 1 base short, with 20 bases between. The CDR3 protein is CASSVASRALAESYNEQFF. The CDR3 DNA follows: TGTGCCAGCAGCGTAGCTAGCAGGGCACTAGCCGAATCCTACAATGAGCAGTTCTTC.

The rearrangement joins TRBV10-2 to TRBJ2-5; the match to TRBD1 covers 10 bases. With 7 bases clipped from V and 2 bases from J, the junction kept 10 bases outside the gene matches. Germline assignment: CDR1 WSHSY and CDR2 SAAADI. This CDR3 contains 16 residues. The CDR3 is CASTELGTGVQETQYF. DNA of the CDR3: TGCGCCAGCACCGAATTGGGGACAGGGGTACAAGAGACCCAGTACTTC.

The chain employs TRBV6-1 and TRBJ2-1; D remains unclear. V was clipped by 3 bases and J by 12 bases, with 18 bases between them. The CDR3 has 14 residues. Germline CDR1 is MNHNS and CDR2 is SASEGT. CDR3 in DNA: TGTGCCAGCAGTGACCTCAGCCCATCGACGGGGCAGTTCTTC. This encodes CASSDLSPSTGQFF.

This clone was observed a single time. This chain connects TRBV13 to TRBJ2-3; 8 nucleotides match TRBD2. In germline, CDR1 is PRHDT, CDR2 FYEKMQ (reference sequence). CDR3 length equals 18 residues. With 5 bases clipped from V and 4 bases from J, the junction kept 17 bases outside the gene matches. The CDR3 here is CASSPGAGGGYGSDTQYF. CDR3 sequence (DNA): TGTGCCAGCAGCCCCGGGGCGGGAGGAGGTTATGGGTCAGATACGCAGTATTTT.

In regard to this clone: Additional DNA sequences in this sample encode the identical CDR3. This chain joins TRBV4-3 and TRBJ1-2; the D gene is possibly TRBD1 (6 bases). This CDR3 spans 13 amino acids. Germline V gives CDR1 LGHNA, CDR2 YSLEER. V was clipped by 3 bases and J by 2 bases, with 7 bases between them. The CDR3 DNA is TGCGCCAGCAGCCACCAGGGGAACTATGGCTACACCTTC. This translates into CASSHQGNYGYTF.